Below are 28 T cell receptor beta chains sequenced from a single sample in a study of blood T cell repertoires in COVID-19. The method was immunoSEQ multiplex PCR; TCRdb's version includes in-frame clones alone and lacks a portion of them. The repertoire consists of 200,000 or so clones, with 70% to 90% occurring once and the leading ten covering over 2.5%. The material sequenced was peripheral blood. These receptors all come from a man aged 55 to 70 with acute or convalescent COVID-19.

J is TRBJ2-7 and V is TRBV12-3 or TRBV12-4; D is perhaps TRBD1 (6 bases). The V gene lost 5 bases and the J gene lost 2 bases, with 10 bases spanning the gap. The CDR3 is 13 amino acids. The CDR3 region has the DNA TGTGCCAGCAGTCTTAGACAGGCCTACGAGCAGTACTTC. Protein product: CASSLRQAYEQYF.

This chain connects TRBV7-9 to TRBJ2-1; maybe TRBD2 (5 bases). Trimming cost V 2 bases and J 4 bases, with 15 bases left between them. The CDR3 sequence is 16 residues long. In germline, CDR1 is SEHNR, CDR2 FQNEAQ (reference sequence). The CDR3: CASSLRASPMYNEQFF. CDR3 DNA sequence: TGTGCCAGCAGCTTACGGGCTAGCCCGATGTACAATGAGCAGTTCTTC.

The V gene is TRBV3-1 (or the pseudogene TRBV3-2), the J gene TRBJ2-2; no firm D call. Germline CDR1 is LGHDT and CDR2 is YNNKEL (reference sequence). CDR3 length: 13 amino acids. V lost 2 bases to trimming and J lost 8 bases, with 9 bases between them. The CDR3 region has the DNA TGTGCCAGCAGCCAACGTACCAGAGGGGAGCTGTTTTTT. It translates to CASSQRTRGELFF.

The rearrangement uses TRBV4-1 and TRBJ1-2, with 9 nucleotides matching TRBD1. Trimming at V came to 1 base and at J to 4 bases, leaving 10 bases not matched to a gene. The germline CDR1 and CDR2 sequences are MGHRA and YSYEKL. The CDR3 spans 17 residues. The CDR3 region is CASSQAGQGQAAYGYTF. The CDR3 bases are TGCGCCAGCAGCCAAGCGGGACAGGGACAGGCCGCCTATGGCTACACCTTC.

This rearrangement joins TRBV12-3 or TRBV12-4 to TRBJ1-2; D is unclear. Between the trimmed V and J ends, which lost 1 base and 9 bases, there was a span of 12 bases. The CDR3 contains 13 residues. The CDR3 spells CASSLDHILSYTF. The CDR3 DNA follows: TGTGCCAGCAGTTTAGACCACATTTTAAGCTACACCTTC.

The chain couples TRBV5-6 to TRBJ2-7; tentative D call: TRBD1 (7 bases). Germline CDR1 reads SGHDT; CDR2 reads YYEEEE. The CDR3 consists of 14 residues. Trimming left V 4 bases short and J 5 bases short, with 16 bases between. The CDR3 DNA sequence: TGTGCCAGCAGCACCGGGGGCAGGGGGGACGAGCAGTACTTC. It translates to CASSTGGRGDEQYF.

CDR3 sequence reads: CASSRTGIADTQYF. The CDR3 DNA is TGTGCCAGCAGCAGGACAGGGATCGCAGATACGCAGTATTTT. This chain uses TRBV7-3 with TRBJ2-3, with 8 bases identical to TRBD1. This CDR3 region has 14 residues. Germline CDR1 and CDR2: SGHTA and FQGTGA. The V and J ends lost 5 bases and 4 bases, in that order; junction bases with no gene match: 5. The full variable domain, rest sourced from reference TRBV7-3 and TRBJ2-3, is GAGVSQTPSNKVTEKGKYVELRCDPISGHTALYWYRQSLGQGPEFLIYFQGTGAADDSGLPNDRFFAVRPEGSVSTLKIQRTERGDSAVYLCASSRTGIADTQYFGPGTRLTVL.

The rearrangement joins TRBV10-3 to TRBJ2-3, with no clear D. V was pared by 10 bases and J by 0 bases, with 14 bases between. In germline, CDR1 is ENHRY, CDR2 SYGVKD. CDR3 length equals 14 residues. CDR3 in amino acids: CATTTPASTDTQYF. CDR3 bases: TGTGCCACCACTACACCGGCTAGCACAGATACGCAGTATTTT.

The chain uses TRBV5-1 and TRBJ1-6; D possibly corresponds to TRBD1 (5 bases). V shed 1 base and J shed 7 bases, with 12 bases lying between them. The CDR3 loop spans 15 amino acids. Germline CDR1 is SGHRS and CDR2 is YFSETQ. The DNA of the CDR3 is TGCGCCAGCAGCTTGTCAGGGTTGGCCAATTCACCCCTCCACTTT. This gives the protein CASSLSGLANSPLHF.

This clone was seen only once. This chain connects TRBV20-1 to TRBJ1-2, with D tentatively TRBD1 (6 bases). Germline CDR1 DFQATT, CDR2 SNEGSKA (reference sequence). This CDR3 is built from 11 residues. V shed 3 bases and J shed 4 bases, with 6 bases lying between them. The CDR3 spells CSARDSYGYTF. The CDR3 DNA follows: TGCAGTGCTAGGGACAGCTATGGCTACACCTTC.

This chain connects TRBV28 to TRBJ1-2, with TRBD1 as a possible D gene (6 bases). V was shortened by 5 bases and J by 8 bases, with 15 bases between the two germline ends. CDR1 and CDR2 (germline): MDHEN, SYDVKM. The CDR3 runs 13 residues. For the CDR3, the DNA is TGTGCCAGCAGTCAGACAGGTTCTGAGGGCTACACCTTC. Residues: CASSQTGSEGYTF.

This chain links TRBV4-3 with TRBJ1-2, with 7 bases identical to TRBD1. Per the germline V gene, CDR1 is LGHNA and CDR2 is YSLEER. V was pared by 4 bases and J by 0 bases, with 8 bases of the junction left unmatched. This CDR3 comprises 16 residues. The CDR3 DNA sequence: TGCGCCAGCAGCCGGGAGAGGGGGCTAGCTAACTATGGCTACACCTTC. Its translation: CASSRERGLANYGYTF.

This rearrangement joins TRBV7-2 to TRBJ2-7; 9 nucleotides line up with TRBD2. CDR3 length: 15 amino acids. Germline trimming cut 5 bases from V and 5 bases from J; bases unmatched to any gene: 10. CDR1 is SGHTA and CDR2 is FQGNSA in the germline V gene. In DNA form, the CDR3 reads TGTGCCAGCAGCGACCCTAGCGGGGCGCGCGACGAGCAGTACTTC. Translating it yields CASSDPSGARDEQYF. The variable domain in full, with the rest retrieved from reference TRBV7-2 and TRBJ2-7, is GAGVSQSPSNKVTEKGKDVELRCDPISGHTALYWYRQSLGQGLEFLIYFQGNSAPDKSGLPSDRFSAERTGGSVSTLTIQRTQQEDSAVYLCASSDPSGARDEQYFGPGTRLTVT.

CDR3 sequence reads: CASSPRTSGRAEFTGELFF. CDR3 bases: TGTGCCAGCAGCCCCCGAACTAGCGGGAGGGCGGAGTTCACCGGGGAGCTGTTTTTT. The chain couples TRBV3-1 (or the pseudogene TRBV3-2) to TRBJ2-2; 13 nucleotides agree with TRBD2. V shed 4 bases and J 4 bases; nucleotides not matched to a gene: 12. Germline-derived CDR1 and CDR2 are LGHDT and YNNKEL (reference sequence). This CDR3 comprises 19 residues.

This chain joins TRBV18 and TRBJ2-1; D is unresolved. With 2 bases removed from V and 5 bases from J, the gap between germline ends came to 4 bases. Germline assignment: CDR1 KGHSH and CDR2 LQKENI. The CDR3 is 12 amino acids. Here the CDR3 DNA reads TGTGCCAGCTCACCATCTGACAATGAGCAGTTCTTC. This gives the protein CASSPSDNEQFF.

The chain joins TRBV9 to TRBJ1-1; TRBD1 agrees at 9 bases. V trimming: 4 bases; J trimming: 5 bases; junction bases outside the gene matches: 6. Germline V lookup: CDR1 SGDLS, CDR2 YYNGEE. The CDR3 has 14 residues. The CDR3 protein is CASSLGTGSTEAFF. CDR3 bases: TGTGCCAGCAGCCTTGGGACAGGGTCGACTGAAGCTTTCTTT.

This clone has just one count. The gene calls are TRBV9 and TRBJ1-6; D is possibly TRBD1 (6 bases). The CDR3 is 17 residues long. V dropped 2 bases and J dropped 6 bases, with 18 bases sitting between them. Looked up from germline, CDR1 is SGDLS and CDR2 is YYNGEE. This chain's CDR3 is CASSVSRGNLGNSPLHF. As DNA, the CDR3 is TGTGCCAGCAGCGTTTCCAGGGGCAATTTGGGTAATTCACCCCTCCACTTT.

This clone was seen a single time. The chain employs TRBV11-2 and TRBJ2-1; D perhaps matches TRBD2 (6 bases). The germline V and J ends were trimmed by 2 bases and 6 bases, with 14 bases remaining between them. The V gene's germline CDR1 is SGHAT and CDR2 FQNNGV. CDR3 length: 15 amino acids. In nucleotides, the CDR3 is TGTGCCAGCAGCTTATCGGGAGCCCGGGCCAATGAGCAGTTCTTC. Protein product: CASSLSGARANEQFF.

V and J are TRBV5-1 and TRBJ2-1, with no clear D. The CDR3 totals 16 residues. Germline V lookup: CDR1 SGHRS, CDR2 YFSETQ. The V gene lost 1 base and the J gene lost 2 bases, with 13 bases spanning the gap. The CDR3 reads CASSLNSHLPYNEQFF. CDR3 DNA sequence: TGCGCCAGCAGCTTGAACAGCCACCTCCCCTACAATGAGCAGTTCTTC. Full variable domain (remainder filled in from reference TRBV5-1 and TRBJ2-1): KAGVTQTPRYLIKTRGQQVTLSCSPISGHRSVSWYQQTPGQGLQFLFEYFSETQRNKGNFPGRFSGRQFSNSRSEMNVSTLELGDSALYLCASSLNSHLPYNEQFFGPGTRLTVL.

The chain recombines TRBV19 with TRBJ2-7; TRBD1 matches at 12 bases. Germline CDR1 is LNHDA and CDR2 is SQIVND (reference sequence). This CDR3 is 15 amino acids long. With 5 bases clipped from V and 2 bases from J, the junction kept 4 bases outside the gene matches. DNA for the CDR3: TGTGCCAGTAGTGCCGGGACAGGGGGCCCCTACGAGCAGTACTTC. Its translation: CASSAGTGGPYEQYF.

V and J are TRBV7-3 and TRBJ2-7; D is ambiguous. This CDR3 is built from 12 residues. The V end was cut by 7 bases, the J end by 5 bases, with 12 bases between. The germline V gene has CDR1 SGHTA and CDR2 FQGTGA. The CDR3 sequence: CASTNTPNEQYF. CDR3 bases: TGTGCCAGCACCAACACGCCCAACGAGCAGTACTTC.

This chain uses TRBV9 with TRBJ2-5, with D possibly matching TRBD2 (6 bases). The CDR3 is 15 residues long. CDR1 SGDLS and CDR2 YYNGEE come from the germline V gene. V was pared by 0 bases and J by 2 bases, with 11 bases between. The CDR3 region is CASSVAGTAQETQYF. Here the CDR3 DNA reads TGTGCCAGCAGCGTAGCTGGGACTGCGCAAGAGACCCAGTACTTC.

The chain uses TRBV7-8 and TRBJ2-7, with D hard to call. CDR1 SGHVS and CDR2 FQNEAQ come from the germline V gene. Trimming took 0 bases from V and 6 from J, leaving 9 bases between them. This CDR3 spans 13 amino acids. The CDR3 sequence: CASSLAMSIEQYF. Here the CDR3 DNA reads TGTGCCAGCAGCTTAGCGATGTCTATCGAGCAGTACTTC.

The chain has TRBV14 and TRBJ2-2; a weak D match, TRBD1 (5 bases). The V gene's germline CDR1 is SGHDN and CDR2 FVKESK. The length of the CDR3 is 15 residues. V lost 1 base and J 1 base, leaving 7 bases between the germline ends. The CDR3 region has the DNA TGTGCCAGCAGCCAAGGACAGAAGAACACCGGGGAGCTGTTTTTT. As protein: CASSQGQKNTGELFF.

The chain joins TRBV9 to TRBJ2-4, with TRBD2 matching over 9 bases. CDR3 length: 14 residues. The germline gives CDR1 SGDLS, CDR2 YYNGEE. The V and J ends lost 2 bases and 3 bases, in that order; junction bases with no gene match: 0. The CDR3 DNA follows: TGTGCCAGCAGCGTGACTAGCGGCAAAAACATTCAGTACTTC. Its protein product is CASSVTSGKNIQYF.

The rearrangement links TRBV2 to TRBJ2-5; 15 bases are shared with TRBD2. The CDR3 runs to 18 residues. With 7 bases clipped from V and 5 bases from J, the junction kept 14 bases outside the gene matches. CDR1 SNHLY and CDR2 FYNNEI come from the germline V gene. Here the CDR3 DNA reads TGTGCCAGCACCTCGCGGACTAGCGGGAGGGCCTTACGGGAGACCCAGTACTTC. This translates into CASTSRTSGRALRETQYF.

The chain links TRBV6-2 or TRBV6-3 to TRBJ1-2; D remains unclear. There are 13 residues in the CDR3. Trimming cost V 2 bases and J 4 bases, with 8 bases left between them. The germline V gene encodes CDR1 MNHEY and CDR2 SVGEGT. CDR3 amino acids: CASSYGETYGYTF. CDR3 coding DNA: TGTGCCAGCAGTTACGGGGAGACCTATGGCTACACCTTC.

The chain carries TRBV28 and TRBJ1-2, with 8 bases lining up with TRBD1. Unmatched junction bases numbered 15, after V lost 5 bases and J lost 4 bases. There are 17 residues in the CDR3. Germline assignment: CDR1 MDHEN and CDR2 SYDVKM. The CDR3 DNA is TGTGCCAGCAGTACACCGGGCACAGGGGGAATTAGCTATGGCTACACCTTC. Translated, it gives CASSTPGTGGISYGYTF.